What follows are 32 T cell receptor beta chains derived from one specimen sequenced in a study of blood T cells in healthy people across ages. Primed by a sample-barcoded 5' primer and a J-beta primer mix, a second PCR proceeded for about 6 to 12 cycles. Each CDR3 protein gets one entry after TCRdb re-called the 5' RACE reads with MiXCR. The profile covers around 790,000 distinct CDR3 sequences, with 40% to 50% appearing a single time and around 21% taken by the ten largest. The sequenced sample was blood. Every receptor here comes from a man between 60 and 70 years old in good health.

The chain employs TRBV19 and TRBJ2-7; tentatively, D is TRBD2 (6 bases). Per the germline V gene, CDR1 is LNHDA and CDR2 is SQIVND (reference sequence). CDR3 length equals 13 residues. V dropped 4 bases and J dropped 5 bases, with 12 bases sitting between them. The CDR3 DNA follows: TGTGCCAGTAGTAAGAGAGGCGGGGACGAGCAGTACTTC. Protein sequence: CASSKRGGDEQYF. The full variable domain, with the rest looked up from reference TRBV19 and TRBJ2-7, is DGGITQSPKYLFRKEGQNVTLSCEQNLNHDAMYWYRQDPGQGLRLIYYSQIVNDFQKGDIAEGYSVSREKKESFPLTVTSAQKNPTAFYLCASSKRGGDEQYFGPGTRLTVT.

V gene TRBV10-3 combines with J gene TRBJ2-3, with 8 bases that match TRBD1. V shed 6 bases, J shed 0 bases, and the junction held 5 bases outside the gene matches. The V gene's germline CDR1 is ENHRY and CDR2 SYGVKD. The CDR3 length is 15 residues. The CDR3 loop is CAIRTGDSSTDTQYF. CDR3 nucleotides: TGTGCCATCAGGACAGGGGACTCTAGCACAGATACGCAGTATTTT.

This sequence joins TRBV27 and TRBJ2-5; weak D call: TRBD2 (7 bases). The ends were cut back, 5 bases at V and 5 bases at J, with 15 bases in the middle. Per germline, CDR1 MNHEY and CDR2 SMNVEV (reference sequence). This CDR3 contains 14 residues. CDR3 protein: CASSNIQGGETQYF. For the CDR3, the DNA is TGTGCCAGCAGTAACATACAGGGAGGGGAGACCCAGTACTTC.

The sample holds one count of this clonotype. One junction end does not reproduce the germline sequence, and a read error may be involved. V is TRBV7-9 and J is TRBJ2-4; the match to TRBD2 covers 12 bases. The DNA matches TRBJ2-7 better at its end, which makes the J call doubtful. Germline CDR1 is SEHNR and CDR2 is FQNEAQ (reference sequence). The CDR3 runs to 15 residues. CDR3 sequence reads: CAGSSRTSGVYEQYF. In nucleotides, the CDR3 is TGTGCCGGCAGCTCCAGGACTAGCGGGGTGTACGAGCAGTACTTC.

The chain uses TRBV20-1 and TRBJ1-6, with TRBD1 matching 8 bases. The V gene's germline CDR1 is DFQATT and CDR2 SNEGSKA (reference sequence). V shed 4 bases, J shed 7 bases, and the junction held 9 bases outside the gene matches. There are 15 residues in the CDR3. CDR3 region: CSAKPGQVGNSPLHF. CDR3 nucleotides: TGCAGTGCTAAACCGGGACAGGTCGGCAATTCACCCCTCCACTTT.

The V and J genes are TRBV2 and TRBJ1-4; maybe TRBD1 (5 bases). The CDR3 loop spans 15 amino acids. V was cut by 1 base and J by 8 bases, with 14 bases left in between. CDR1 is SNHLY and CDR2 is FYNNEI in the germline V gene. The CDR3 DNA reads TGTGCCAGCAGTGAAGTGAGAGGGGAGCGAGAAAAACTGTTTTTT. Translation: CASSEVRGEREKLFF.

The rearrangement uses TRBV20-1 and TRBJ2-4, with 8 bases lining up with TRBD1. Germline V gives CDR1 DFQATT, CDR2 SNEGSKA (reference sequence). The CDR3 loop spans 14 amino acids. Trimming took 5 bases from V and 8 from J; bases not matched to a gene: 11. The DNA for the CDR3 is TGCAGTGCTCTCCCGCCGGACAGGGCTGACATTCAGTACTTC. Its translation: CSALPPDRADIQYF.

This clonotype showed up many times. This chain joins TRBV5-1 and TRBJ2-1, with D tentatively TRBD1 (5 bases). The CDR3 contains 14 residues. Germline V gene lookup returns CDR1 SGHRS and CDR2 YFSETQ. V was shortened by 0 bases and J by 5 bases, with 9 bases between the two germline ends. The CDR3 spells CASSLEGAHNEQFF. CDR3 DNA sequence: TGCGCCAGCAGCTTGGAAGGGGCACACAATGAGCAGTTCTTC.

In DNA, the CDR3 is TGTGCCATCAGTGAATCACGGACAGGGGGCTACGAGCAGTACTTC. It encodes CAISESRTGGYEQYF. The chain employs TRBV10-3 and TRBJ2-7; TRBD1 matches at 10 bases. V lost 3 bases to trimming and J lost 3 bases; unmatched junction nucleotides: 5. The CDR3 contains 15 residues. The germline gives CDR1 ENHRY, CDR2 SYGVKD.

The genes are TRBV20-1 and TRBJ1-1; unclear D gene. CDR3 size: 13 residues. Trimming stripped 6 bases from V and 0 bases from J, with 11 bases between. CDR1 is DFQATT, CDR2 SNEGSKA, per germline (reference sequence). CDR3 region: CSADDTMNTEAFF. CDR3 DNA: TGCAGTGCCGATGACACGATGAACACTGAAGCTTTCTTT.

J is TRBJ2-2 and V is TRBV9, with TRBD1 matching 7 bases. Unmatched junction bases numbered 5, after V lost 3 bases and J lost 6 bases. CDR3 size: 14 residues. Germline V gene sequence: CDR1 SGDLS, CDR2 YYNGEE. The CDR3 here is CASSGQGLPGELFF. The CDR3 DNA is TGTGCCAGCAGCGGACAGGGTCTCCCCGGGGAGCTGTTTTTT.

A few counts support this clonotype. This chain's CDR3 is CASSFTDRGDEQFF. In DNA, the CDR3 is TGCGCCAGCAGCTTTACGGACAGGGGCGATGAGCAGTTCTTC. The rearrangement links TRBV5-1 to TRBJ2-1; 9 nucleotides match TRBD1. This CDR3 has 14 residues. The germline V gene encodes CDR1 SGHRS and CDR2 YFSETQ. V gave up 2 bases and J gave up 8 bases; unmatched junction bases: 5.

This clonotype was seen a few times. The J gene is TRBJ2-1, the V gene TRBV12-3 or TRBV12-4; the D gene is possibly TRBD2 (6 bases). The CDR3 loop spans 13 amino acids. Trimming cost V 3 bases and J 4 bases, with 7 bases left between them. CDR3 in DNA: TGTGCCAGCAGTTTTGCGGGGTACAATGAGCAGTTCTTC. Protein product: CASSFAGYNEQFF.

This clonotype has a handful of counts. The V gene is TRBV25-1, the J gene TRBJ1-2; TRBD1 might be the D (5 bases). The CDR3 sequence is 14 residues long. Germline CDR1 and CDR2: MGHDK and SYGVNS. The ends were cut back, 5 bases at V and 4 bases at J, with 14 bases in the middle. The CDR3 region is CASSTRQPPYGYTF. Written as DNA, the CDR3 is TGTGCCAGCAGTACGAGACAGCCCCCCTATGGCTACACCTTC.

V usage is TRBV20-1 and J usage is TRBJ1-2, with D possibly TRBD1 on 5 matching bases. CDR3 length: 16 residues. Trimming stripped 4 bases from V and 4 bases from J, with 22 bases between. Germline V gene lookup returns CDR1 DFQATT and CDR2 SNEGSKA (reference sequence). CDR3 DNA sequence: TGCAGTGCTATTGAGGGGTCACAGGCGGCGTCCTATGGCTACACCTTC. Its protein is CSAIEGSQAASYGYTF.

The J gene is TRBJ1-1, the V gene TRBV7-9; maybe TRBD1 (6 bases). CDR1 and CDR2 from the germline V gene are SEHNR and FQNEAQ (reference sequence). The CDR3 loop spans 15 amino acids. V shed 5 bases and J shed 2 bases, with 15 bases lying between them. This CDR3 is CASSGTGGLNTEAFF. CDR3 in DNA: TGTGCCAGCAGCGGCACCGGGGGGCTAAACACTGAAGCTTTCTTT.

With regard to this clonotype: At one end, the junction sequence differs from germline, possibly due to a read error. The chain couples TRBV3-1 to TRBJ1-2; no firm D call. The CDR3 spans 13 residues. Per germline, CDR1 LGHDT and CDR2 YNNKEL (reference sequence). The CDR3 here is CASSQAGLDGYTF. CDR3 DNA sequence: TGTGCCAGTAGCCAAGCGGGATTGGATGGCTACACCTTC. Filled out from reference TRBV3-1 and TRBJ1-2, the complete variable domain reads DTAVSQTPKYLVTQMGNDKSIKCEQNLGHDTMYWYKQDSKKFLKIMFSYNNKELIINETVPNRFSPKSPDKAHLNLHINSLELGDSAVYFCASSQAGLDGYTFGSGTRLTVV.

In DNA form, the CDR3 reads TGTGCCAGCAGTTACTCTTTAGGGAGACTAGCGGAAAATGAGCAGTACTTC. This translates into CASSYSLGRLAENEQYF. The chain has TRBV6-5 and TRBJ2-7; 9 bases are shared with TRBD2. Losses at the gene ends were 0 bases for V and 7 bases for J; bases not matched to a gene: 13. Germline-derived CDR1 and CDR2 are MNHEY and SVGAGI. This CDR3 contains 17 residues.

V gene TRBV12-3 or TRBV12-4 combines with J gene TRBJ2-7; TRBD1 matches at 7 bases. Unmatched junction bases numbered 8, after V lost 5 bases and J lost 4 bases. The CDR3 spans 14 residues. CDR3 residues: CASSAETGIYEQYF. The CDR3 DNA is TGTGCCAGCAGTGCGGAGACAGGGATTTACGAGCAGTACTTC.

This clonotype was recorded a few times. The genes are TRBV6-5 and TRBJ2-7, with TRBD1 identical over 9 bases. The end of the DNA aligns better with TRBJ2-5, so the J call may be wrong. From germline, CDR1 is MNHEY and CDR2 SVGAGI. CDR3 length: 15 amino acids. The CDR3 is CASSYHGTGRETQYF. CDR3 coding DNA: TGTGCCAGCAGTTACCACGGGACAGGGCGGGAGACCCAGTACTTC.

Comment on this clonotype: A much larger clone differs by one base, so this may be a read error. The CDR3 protein is CATSRDPAGSYNEQYF. The CDR3 coding sequence is TGTGCCACCAGCAGAGATCCAGCGGGTTCCTACAATGAGCAGTACTTC. The chain carries TRBV15 and TRBJ2-7; TRBD2 might be the D (6 bases). V gave up 0 bases and J gave up 7 bases, with 19 bases separating them. CDR1 is LNHNV, CDR2 YYDKDF, per germline (reference sequence). The CDR3 totals 16 residues.

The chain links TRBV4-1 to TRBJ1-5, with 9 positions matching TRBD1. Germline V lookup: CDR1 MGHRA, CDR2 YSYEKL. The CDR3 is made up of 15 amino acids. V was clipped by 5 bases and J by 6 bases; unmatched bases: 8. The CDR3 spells CASSAPGQGFQPQHF. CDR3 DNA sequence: TGCGCCAGCAGCGCACCGGGACAGGGATTTCAGCCCCAGCATTTT.

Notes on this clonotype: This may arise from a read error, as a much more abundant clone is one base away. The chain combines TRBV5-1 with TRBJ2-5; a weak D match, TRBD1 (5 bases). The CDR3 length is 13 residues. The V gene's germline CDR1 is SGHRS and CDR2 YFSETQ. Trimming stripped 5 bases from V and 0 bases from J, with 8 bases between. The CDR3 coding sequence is TGCGCCAGCAGACAGGAAAACCAAGAGACCCAGTACTTC. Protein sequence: CASRQENQETQYF.

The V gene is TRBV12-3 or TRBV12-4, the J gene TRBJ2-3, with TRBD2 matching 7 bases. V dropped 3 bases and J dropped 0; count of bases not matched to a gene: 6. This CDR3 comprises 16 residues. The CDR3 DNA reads TGTGCCAGCAGTTTGGAGCGGGACTCTAGCACAGATACGCAGTATTTT. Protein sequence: CASSLERDSSTDTQYF.

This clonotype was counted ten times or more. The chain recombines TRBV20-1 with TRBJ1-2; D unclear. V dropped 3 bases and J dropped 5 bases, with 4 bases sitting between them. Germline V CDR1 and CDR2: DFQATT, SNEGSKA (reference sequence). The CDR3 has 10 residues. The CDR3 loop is CSASGYGYTF. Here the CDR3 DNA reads TGCAGTGCTAGTGGGTATGGCTACACCTTC.

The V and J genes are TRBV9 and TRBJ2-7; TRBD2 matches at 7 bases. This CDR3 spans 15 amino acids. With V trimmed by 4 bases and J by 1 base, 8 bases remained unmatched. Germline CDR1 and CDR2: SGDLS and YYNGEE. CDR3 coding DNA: TGTGCCAGCAGCCCCCGTAGTAGCGGGTCCTACGAGCAGTACTTC. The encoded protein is CASSPRSSGSYEQYF.

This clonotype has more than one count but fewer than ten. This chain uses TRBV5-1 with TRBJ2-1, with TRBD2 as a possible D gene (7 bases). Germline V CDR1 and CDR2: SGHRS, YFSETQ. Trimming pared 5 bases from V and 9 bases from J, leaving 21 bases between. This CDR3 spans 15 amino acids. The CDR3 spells CASSLSLAGATEQFF. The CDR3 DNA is TGCGCCAGCAGTTTGTCGCTGGCGGGGGCCACTGAGCAGTTCTTC.

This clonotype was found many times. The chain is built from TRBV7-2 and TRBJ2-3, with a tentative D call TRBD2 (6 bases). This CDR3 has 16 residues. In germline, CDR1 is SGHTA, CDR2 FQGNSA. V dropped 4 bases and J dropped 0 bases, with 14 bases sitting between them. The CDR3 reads CASSSTGLSSTDTQYF. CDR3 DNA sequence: TGTGCCAGCAGCTCGACGGGACTGTCAAGCACAGATACGCAGTATTTT. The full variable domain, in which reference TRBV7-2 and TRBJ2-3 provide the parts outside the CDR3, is GAGVSQSPSNKVTEKGKDVELRCDPISGHTALYWYRQSLGQGLEFLIYFQGNSAPDKSGLPSDRFSAERTGGSVSTLTIQRTQQEDSAVYLCASSSTGLSSTDTQYFGPGTRLTVL.

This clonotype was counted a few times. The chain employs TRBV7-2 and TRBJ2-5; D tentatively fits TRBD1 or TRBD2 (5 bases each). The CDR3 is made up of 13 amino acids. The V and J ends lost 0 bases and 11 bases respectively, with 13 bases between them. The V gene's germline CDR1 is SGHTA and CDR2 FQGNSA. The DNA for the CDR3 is TGTGCCAGCAGCTTAGCAGGGGCGAGGGAGCAGTACTTC. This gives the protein CASSLAGAREQYF.

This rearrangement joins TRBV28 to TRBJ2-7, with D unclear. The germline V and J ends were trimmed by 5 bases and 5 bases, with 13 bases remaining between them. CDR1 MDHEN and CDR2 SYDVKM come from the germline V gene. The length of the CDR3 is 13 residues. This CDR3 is CASSGLAGHEQYF. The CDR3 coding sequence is TGTGCCAGCAGTGGGTTGGCCGGGCACGAGCAGTACTTC. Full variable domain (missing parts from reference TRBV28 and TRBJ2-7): DVKVTQSSRYLVKRTGEKVFLECVQDMDHENMFWYRQDPGLGLRLIYFSYDVKMKEKGDIPEGYSVSREKKERFSLILESASTNQTSMYLCASSGLAGHEQYFGPGTRLTVT.

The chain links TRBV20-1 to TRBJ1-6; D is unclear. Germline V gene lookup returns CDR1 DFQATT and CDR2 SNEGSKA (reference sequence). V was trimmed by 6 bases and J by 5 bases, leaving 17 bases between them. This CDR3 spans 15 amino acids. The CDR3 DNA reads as TGCAGTGCACCAATACAGTCTACCAATAATTCACCCCTCCACTTT. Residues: CSAPIQSTNNSPLHF.

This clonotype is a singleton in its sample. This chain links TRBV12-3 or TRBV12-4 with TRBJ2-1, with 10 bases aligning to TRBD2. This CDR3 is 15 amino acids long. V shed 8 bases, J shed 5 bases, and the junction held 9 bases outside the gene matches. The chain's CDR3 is CASGSGGLRDNEQFF. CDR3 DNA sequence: TGTGCCAGCGGTAGCGGGGGGCTGAGAGACAATGAGCAGTTCTTC.